Listed below are T cell receptor beta chains from one sample, sequenced in a study of early T cells in non-severe SARS-CoV-2 infection. MiXCR, applied by TCRdb to the 5' RACE reads, yields one record per CDR3 protein. The sample consists of some 96,000 distinct CDR3 sequences, under 15% of them appearing once. Sequencing was carried out using whole blood. The receptor set was obtained from an adult who was a healthcare worker with PCR-confirmed SARS-CoV-2 infection or an uninfected control (not recorded which). Both conserved end residues are part of each CDR3. Some rows mark clone size as missing; the rest say once, few, many or name a class of expanded clone.

CDR3 protein: CASRFQTGAEETQYF
J gene: TRBJ2-5
clone size: .
V gene: TRBV2
CDR3 length: 15

CDR3 protein: CSVYRENYGYTF
J gene: TRBJ1-2
clone size: .
V gene: TRBV29-1
CDR3 length: 12

CDR3 protein: CASSYDRYSGNTIYF
J gene: TRBJ1-3
clone size: .
V gene: TRBV6-5
CDR3 length: 15

CDR3 protein: CASSLRGDSLGEQFF
J gene: TRBJ2-1
clone size: few
V gene: TRBV9
CDR3 length: 15

CDR3 protein: CASTFGGEQFF
J gene: TRBJ2-1
clone size: many
V gene: TRBV19
CDR3 length: 11

CDR3 protein: CASSDNPGPSPLHF
J gene: TRBJ1-6
clone size: few
V gene: TRBV4-2
CDR3 length: 14

CDR3 protein: CASSAPGGKDTQYF
J gene: TRBJ2-3
clone size: .
V gene: TRBV28
CDR3 length: 14

CDR3 protein: CASSVGQGGYEQYF
J gene: TRBJ2-7
clone size: many
V gene: TRBV10-1
CDR3 length: 14

CDR3 protein: CASSLVSSGANVLTF
J gene: TRBJ2-6
clone size: many
V gene: TRBV11-2
CDR3 length: 15

CDR3 protein: CASSLAGGLTGELFF
J gene: TRBJ2-2
clone size: .
V gene: TRBV28
CDR3 length: 15

CDR3 protein: CASSQASGGKNIQYF
J gene: TRBJ2-4
clone size: few
V gene: TRBV7-2
CDR3 length: 15

CDR3 protein: CASSPDRDISYEQYF
J gene: TRBJ2-7
clone size: .
V gene: TRBV6-5
CDR3 length: 15

CDR3 protein: CASMGQTRQGYTF
J gene: TRBJ1-2
clone size: many
V gene: TRBV7-8
CDR3 length: 13

CDR3 protein: CASSLGQITDTQYF
J gene: TRBJ2-3
clone size: many
V gene: TRBV7-3
CDR3 length: 14

CDR3 protein: CSARTTGGSSYNEQFF
J gene: TRBJ2-1
clone size: .
V gene: TRBV20-1
CDR3 length: 16

CDR3 protein: CSVRADLTDTQYF
J gene: TRBJ2-3
clone size: .
V gene: TRBV29-1
CDR3 length: 13

CDR3 protein: CASSLRDIAYNEQFF
J gene: TRBJ2-1
clone size: few
V gene: TRBV5-1
CDR3 length: 15

CDR3 protein: CASRSGYSYNEQFF
J gene: TRBJ2-1
clone size: .
V gene: TRBV12-3/TRBV12-4
CDR3 length: 14

CDR3 protein: CASSSGTGVSPLHF
J gene: TRBJ1-6
clone size: few
V gene: TRBV28
CDR3 length: 14

CDR3 protein: CASSDRGLTYEQYF
J gene: TRBJ2-7
clone size: .
V gene: TRBV7-2
CDR3 length: 14

CDR3 protein: CASSQATNQPRHF
J gene: TRBJ1-5
clone size: .
V gene: TRBV3-1
CDR3 length: 13

CDR3 protein: CASSLTGTYEQYF
J gene: TRBJ2-7
clone size: few
V gene: TRBV11-2
CDR3 length: 13

CDR3 protein: CASSYRRDLAQPQHF
J gene: TRBJ1-5
clone size: many
V gene: TRBV6-2/TRBV6-3
CDR3 length: 15

CDR3 protein: CASSLDLPNQPQHF
J gene: TRBJ1-5
clone size: many
V gene: TRBV7-9
CDR3 length: 14

CDR3 protein: CASSSYKRGGLNEQFF
J gene: TRBJ2-1
clone size: many
V gene: TRBV7-8
CDR3 length: 16

CDR3 protein: CASRPTGQGAREQYF
J gene: TRBJ2-7
clone size: few
V gene: TRBV5-5
CDR3 length: 15

CDR3 protein: CASSHTDTQYF
J gene: TRBJ2-3
clone size: many
V gene: TRBV28
CDR3 length: 11

CDR3 protein: CASRLAGGMNEQFF
J gene: TRBJ2-1
clone size: many
V gene: TRBV7-2
CDR3 length: 14

CDR3 protein: CSAVGGDTQYF
J gene: TRBJ2-3
clone size: .
V gene: TRBV20-1
CDR3 length: 11

CDR3 protein: CASSLVRSWGEETQYF
J gene: TRBJ2-5
clone size: .
V gene: TRBV11-2
CDR3 length: 16

CDR3 protein: CASSRQGRGDRRFEQYF
J gene: TRBJ2-7
clone size: .
V gene: TRBV7-6
CDR3 length: 17

CDR3 protein: CASSSGREQFF
J gene: TRBJ2-1
clone size: .
V gene: TRBV7-2
CDR3 length: 11

CDR3 protein: CASTLYGWQANNQPQHF
J gene: TRBJ1-5
clone size: many
V gene: TRBV6-6
CDR3 length: 17

CDR3 protein: CASSLTGTDYGYTF
J gene: TRBJ1-2
clone size: .
V gene: TRBV6-1
CDR3 length: 14

CDR3 protein: CASSLEGRGQPQHF
J gene: TRBJ1-5
clone size: .
V gene: TRBV5-1
CDR3 length: 14

CDR3 protein: CATTQRVAGHLGTQYF
J gene: TRBJ2-3
clone size: .
V gene: TRBV15
CDR3 length: 16

CDR3 protein: CASSHKAGGINTEAFF
J gene: TRBJ1-1
clone size: many
V gene: TRBV4-1
CDR3 length: 16

CDR3 protein: CASSVGGEQFF
J gene: TRBJ2-1
clone size: few
V gene: TRBV9
CDR3 length: 11

CDR3 protein: CASSPQAYSNQPQHF
J gene: TRBJ1-5
clone size: few
V gene: TRBV6-5
CDR3 length: 15

CDR3 protein: CASSLTGSHSPLHF
J gene: TRBJ1-6
clone size: many
V gene: TRBV28
CDR3 length: 14

CDR3 protein: CASSLSRALGAFF
J gene: TRBJ1-1
clone size: .
V gene: TRBV7-9
CDR3 length: 13

CDR3 protein: CASSLNQGAGSYNEQFF
J gene: TRBJ2-1
clone size: .
V gene: TRBV28
CDR3 length: 17

CDR3 protein: CSGNRGNEQFF
J gene: TRBJ2-1
clone size: few
V gene: TRBV29-1
CDR3 length: 11

CDR3 protein: CSATPTERWEQYF
J gene: TRBJ2-7
clone size: .
V gene: TRBV20-1
CDR3 length: 13

CDR3 protein: CASSHSPGAEAFF
J gene: TRBJ1-1
clone size: many
V gene: TRBV5-1
CDR3 length: 13

CDR3 protein: CASSSLAGGPYNEQFF
J gene: TRBJ2-1
clone size: many
V gene: TRBV7-8
CDR3 length: 16

CDR3 protein: CASSESGGAYEQYF
J gene: TRBJ2-7
clone size: many
V gene: TRBV6-5
CDR3 length: 14

CDR3 protein: CASSLRVNTEAFF
J gene: TRBJ1-1
clone size: few
V gene: TRBV5-1
CDR3 length: 13

CDR3 protein: CASSLKGAAEAFF
J gene: TRBJ1-1
clone size: many
V gene: TRBV28
CDR3 length: 13

CDR3 protein: CASSSTGRAEAFF
J gene: TRBJ1-1
clone size: few
V gene: TRBV5-1
CDR3 length: 13

CDR3 protein: CASSSPFFERMLYF
J gene: TRBJ2-7
clone size: many
V gene: TRBV27
CDR3 length: 14

CDR3 protein: CASSSMGTNTEAFF
J gene: TRBJ1-1
clone size: .
V gene: TRBV6-6
CDR3 length: 14

CDR3 protein: CASSWWTVGITEAFF
J gene: TRBJ1-1
clone size: many
V gene: TRBV5-1
CDR3 length: 15

CDR3 protein: CASRWDIGSYEQYF
J gene: TRBJ2-7
clone size: many
V gene: TRBV28
CDR3 length: 14

CDR3 protein: CASTGSSTDTQYF
J gene: TRBJ2-3
clone size: many
V gene: TRBV12-3/TRBV12-4
CDR3 length: 13

CDR3 protein: CSERGGKTDTQYF
J gene: TRBJ2-3
clone size: few
V gene: TRBV20-1
CDR3 length: 13

CDR3 protein: CASSYSSGGAYEQFF
J gene: TRBJ2-1
clone size: many
V gene: TRBV6-5
CDR3 length: 15